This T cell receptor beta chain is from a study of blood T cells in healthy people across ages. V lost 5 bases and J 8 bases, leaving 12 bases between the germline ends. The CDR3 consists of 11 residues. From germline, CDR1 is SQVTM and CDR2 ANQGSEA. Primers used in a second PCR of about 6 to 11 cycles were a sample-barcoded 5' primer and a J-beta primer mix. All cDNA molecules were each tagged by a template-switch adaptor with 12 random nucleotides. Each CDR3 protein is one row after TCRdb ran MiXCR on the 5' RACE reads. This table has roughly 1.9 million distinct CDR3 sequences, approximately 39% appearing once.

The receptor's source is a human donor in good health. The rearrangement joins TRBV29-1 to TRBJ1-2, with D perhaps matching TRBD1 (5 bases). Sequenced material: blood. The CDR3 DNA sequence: TGCAGCGTTTGGGGCAGCGGGGGCTACACCTTC. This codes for CSVWGSGGYTF.